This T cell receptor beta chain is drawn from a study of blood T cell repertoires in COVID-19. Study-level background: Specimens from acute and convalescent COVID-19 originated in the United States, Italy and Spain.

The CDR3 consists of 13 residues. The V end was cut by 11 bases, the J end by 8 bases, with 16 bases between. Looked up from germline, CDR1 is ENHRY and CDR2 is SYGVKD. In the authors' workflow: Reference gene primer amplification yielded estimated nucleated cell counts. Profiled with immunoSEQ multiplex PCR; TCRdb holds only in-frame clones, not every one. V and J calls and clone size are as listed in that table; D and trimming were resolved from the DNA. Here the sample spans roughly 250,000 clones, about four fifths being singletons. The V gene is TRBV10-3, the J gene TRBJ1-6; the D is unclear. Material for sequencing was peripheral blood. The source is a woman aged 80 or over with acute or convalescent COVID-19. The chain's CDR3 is CAARGYGDSPLHF. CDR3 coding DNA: TGTGCCGCTCGAGGGTACGGGGATTCACCCCTCCACTTT.